A single sample is the source of the 31 T cell receptor beta chains below, sequenced in a study of T cell responses to AZD1222 COVID-19 vaccine. TCRdb's table, derived via immunoSEQ multiplex PCR, lists solely in-frame clones and lacks some. Of 73,000 or so clones in the sample, 88% were seen once. Sequences were derived from peripheral blood, sampled on day 0 of AZD1222 vaccination. The receptors derive from an adult in good health.

V usage is TRBV27 and J usage is TRBJ2-1, with TRBD2 as a possible D gene (5 bases). This CDR3 spans 13 amino acids. CDR1 MNHEY and CDR2 SMNVEV come from the germline V gene (reference sequence). Trimming pared 5 bases from V and 12 bases from J, leaving 17 bases between. CDR3 sequence reads: CASSPDRGLGQFF. In DNA, the CDR3 is TGTGCCAGCAGTCCAGATCGGGGTCTTGGGCAGTTCTTC.

V usage is TRBV5-8 and J usage is TRBJ1-3; 8 nucleotides match TRBD1. The CDR3 has 16 residues. The trim removed 4 bases at V and 0 bases at J, leaving 6 bases unmatched. CDR1 is SGHTS and CDR2 is YDEGEE in the germline V gene. Here the CDR3 DNA reads TGTGCCAGCAGCGGGGGACAGGCGGGCTCTGGAAACACCATATATTTT. Encoded protein: CASSGGQAGSGNTIYF.

The chain combines TRBV27 with TRBJ1-5; D is uncertain. The germline CDR1 and CDR2 sequences are MNHEY and SMNVEV (reference sequence). V was trimmed by 2 bases and J by 1 base, leaving 3 bases between them. The CDR3 runs to 13 residues. CDR3 DNA: TGTGCCAGCAGTTTAGGAAGCAATCAGCCCCAGCATTTT. As protein: CASSLGSNQPQHF.

This chain connects TRBV7-2 to TRBJ1-6, with D uncertain. Germline V gene data show CDR1 as SGHTA and CDR2 as FQGNSA. V was clipped by 5 bases and J by 4 bases, with 3 bases between them. The CDR3 has 12 amino acids. The CDR3 here is CASSPYNSPLHF. DNA of the CDR3: TGTGCCAGCAGCCCATATAATTCACCCCTCCACTTT.

This chain connects TRBV14 to TRBJ2-2, with unresolved D. The CDR3 loop spans 13 amino acids. Deletions cut 6 bases from V and 3 bases from J, with 8 bases between. The germline gives CDR1 SGHDN, CDR2 FVKESK. The CDR3 is CASSLTDTGELFF. In nucleotides, the CDR3 is TGTGCCAGCAGTCTAACAGACACCGGGGAGCTGTTTTTT.

The chain combines TRBV14 with TRBJ1-6; D unresolved. CDR3 length equals 13 residues. V was cut by 3 bases and J by 7 bases, with 7 bases left in between. CDR1 and CDR2 from the germline V gene are SGHDN and FVKESK. CDR3 coding DNA: TGTGCCAGCAGCCAGGACCTAAATTCACCCCTCCACTTT. It translates to CASSQDLNSPLHF.

The rearrangement uses TRBV4-1 and TRBJ1-2; D is unclear. Germline assignment: CDR1 MGHRA and CDR2 YSYEKL. There are 12 residues in the CDR3. The V end lost 1 base, the J end lost 4 bases, and 4 bases lay between the germline ends. In DNA form, the CDR3 reads TGCGCCAGCAGCCAAGGGGCCTATGGCTACACCTTC. It specifies CASSQGAYGYTF.

The chain employs TRBV30 and TRBJ2-7; D may be TRBD1 (6 bases). Between the trimmed V and J ends, which lost 0 bases and 2 bases, there was a span of 11 bases. Germline V gene sequence: CDR1 GTSNPN, CDR2 SVGIG (reference sequence). This CDR3 region has 14 residues. CDR3 loop: CAWSVQYRAYEQYF. The CDR3 region has the DNA TGTGCCTGGAGTGTACAGTACAGGGCCTACGAGCAGTACTTC. The full variable domain, with the rest looked up from reference TRBV30 and TRBJ2-7, is SQTIHQWPATLVQPVGSPLSLECTVEGTSNPNLYWYRQAAGRGLQLLFYSVGIGQISSEVPQNLSASRPQDRQFILSSKKLLLSDSGFYLCAWSVQYRAYEQYFGPGTRLTVT.

This chain links TRBV28 with TRBJ1-5; D gene ambiguous. CDR3 length equals 15 residues. Germline V gives CDR1 MDHEN, CDR2 SYDVKM. The V end lost 3 bases, the J end lost 0 bases, and 9 bases lay between the germline ends. Here the CDR3 reads CASSLPQISNQPQHF. CDR3 DNA sequence: TGTGCCAGCAGTTTGCCGCAGATTAGCAATCAGCCCCAGCATTTT.

The chain carries TRBV19 and TRBJ2-6; 11 nucleotides line up with TRBD1. Germline CDR1 and CDR2: LNHDA and SQIVND (reference sequence). The CDR3 has 18 residues. V gave up 2 bases and J gave up 0 bases; unmatched junction bases: 3. The CDR3 sequence: CASSIFGTGGSGANVLTF. The CDR3 nucleotides are TGTGCCAGTAGTATATTCGGGACAGGGGGCTCTGGGGCCAACGTCCTGACTTTC.

The V call is TRBV7-8, the J call TRBJ1-5, with 9 bases fitting TRBD1. The CDR3 sequence is 14 residues long. Germline trimming cut 4 bases from V and 6 bases from J; bases unmatched to any gene: 4. CDR1 is SGHVS, CDR2 FQNEAQ, per germline. CDR3 bases: TGTGCCAGCAGCTCCGGGACAGGGCTTCAGCCCCAGCATTTT. This encodes CASSSGTGLQPQHF. Filled out from reference TRBV7-8 and TRBJ1-5, the complete variable domain reads GAGVSQSPRYKVAKRGQDVALRCDPISGHVSLFWYQQALGQGPEFLTYFQNEAQLDKSGLPSDRFFAERPEGSVSTLKIQRTQQEDSAVYLCASSSGTGLQPQHFGDGTRLSIL.

This clone was seen a single time. The J gene is TRBJ1-1, the V gene TRBV6-2 or TRBV6-3; D ambiguous. This CDR3 is built from 18 residues. Germline V CDR1 and CDR2: MNHEY, SVGEGT. The germline V and J ends were trimmed by 6 bases and 1 base, with 24 bases remaining between them. DNA for the CDR3: TGTGCCAGCAGCCCTAAAAGGGCGCTTATTTTAGCGAACACTGAAGCTTTCTTT. Amino acids: CASSPKRALILANTEAFF.

This clone is a singleton in its sample. V usage is TRBV27 and J usage is TRBJ1-4; TRBD1 is a possible D gene (5 bases). CDR1 and CDR2 (germline): MNHEY, SMNVEV (reference sequence). The CDR3 runs 15 residues. The V gene lost 4 bases and the J gene lost 4 bases, with 13 bases spanning the gap. CDR3 region: CASSSWTSLNEKLFF. For the CDR3, the DNA is TGTGCCAGCAGTTCCTGGACAAGTCTTAATGAAAAACTGTTTTTT.

In this sample, this clone turned up once. J is TRBJ2-1 and V is TRBV11-2; no clear D. CDR1 SGHAT and CDR2 FQNNGV come from the germline V gene. The CDR3 runs 13 residues. V lost 2 bases to trimming and J lost 7 bases, with 9 bases between them. The CDR3: CASSLHLPNEQFF. The DNA of the CDR3 is TGTGCCAGCAGCTTACATCTCCCTAATGAGCAGTTCTTC.

This rearrangement joins TRBV7-2 to TRBJ2-7; 7 bases agree with TRBD2. Germline-derived CDR1 and CDR2 are SGHTA and FQGNSA. The CDR3 consists of 14 residues. V shed 10 bases and J 0 bases; nucleotides not matched to a gene: 9. Here the CDR3 reads CAMGVGGLSYEQYF. The CDR3 nucleotides are TGTGCCATGGGGGTGGGAGGGCTCTCCTACGAGCAGTACTTC. Full variable domain (outside the CDR3, taken from reference TRBV7-2 and TRBJ2-7): GAGVSQSPSNKVTEKGKDVELRCDPISGHTALYWYRQSLGQGLEFLIYFQGNSAPDKSGLPSDRFSAERTGGSVSTLTIQRTQQEDSAVYLCAMGVGGLSYEQYFGPGTRLTVT.

The chain has TRBV7-8 and TRBJ1-5, with no clear D. The germline CDR1 and CDR2 sequences are SGHVS and FQNEAQ. CDR3 length: 13 amino acids. Trimming pared 2 bases from V and 5 bases from J, leaving 7 bases between. The CDR3 region is CASSLWEDQPQHF. CDR3 bases: TGTGCCAGCAGCTTATGGGAAGATCAGCCCCAGCATTTT.

V and J are TRBV7-9 and TRBJ1-1, with no clear D. This CDR3 contains 15 residues. Looked up from germline, CDR1 is SEHNR and CDR2 is FQNEAQ (reference sequence). V was trimmed by 0 bases and J by 4 bases, leaving 12 bases between them. The CDR3 DNA follows: TGTGCCAGCAGCTTAGCGCATGGTTTTGCCACTGAAGCTTTCTTT. Its translation is CASSLAHGFATEAFF. The full variable domain, rest sourced from reference TRBV7-9 and TRBJ1-1, is DTGVSQNPRHKITKRGQNVTFRCDPISEHNRLYWYRQTLGQGPEFLTYFQNEAQLEKSRLLSDRFSAERPKGSFSTLEIQRTEQGDSAMYLCASSLAHGFATEAFFGQGTRLTVV.

This chain joins TRBV29-1 and TRBJ2-7, with TRBD2 matching over 11 bases. The CDR3 length is 15 residues. V dropped 6 bases and J dropped 2; count of bases not matched to a gene: 9. Germline V gene lookup returns CDR1 SQVTM and CDR2 ANQGSEA. In DNA form, the CDR3 reads TGCAGCGTCGACATTAGCGGGAGGGGAGCCTACGAGCAGTACTTC. Translated: CSVDISGRGAYEQYF.

The chain has TRBV4-1 and TRBJ1-1; weak D call: TRBD1 (5 bases). Trimming shortened V by 1 base and J by 4 bases, and 16 bases separated the two germline ends. The length of the CDR3 is 16 residues. Germline CDR1 reads MGHRA; CDR2 reads YSYEKL. The CDR3 nucleotides read TGCGCCAGCAGCCAAGGTCTTGGACATTTAAGCACTGAAGCTTTCTTT. Translation: CASSQGLGHLSTEAFF.

The rearrangement uses TRBV5-1 and TRBJ1-2; 7 nucleotides line up with TRBD1. CDR1 and CDR2 from the germline V gene are SGHRS and YFSETQ. Unmatched junction bases numbered 10, after V lost 4 bases and J lost 7 bases. This CDR3 has 14 amino acids. The CDR3 spells CASSIQPTGSGYTF. The CDR3 DNA follows: TGCGCCAGCAGCATACAACCGACAGGGTCTGGCTACACCTTC.

The rearrangement uses TRBV29-1 and TRBJ2-7; D remains ambiguous. The CDR3 is 12 amino acids. Germline values: CDR1 SQVTM, CDR2 ANQGSEA. V lost 1 base to trimming and J lost 5 bases, with 9 bases between them. The CDR3 region is CSVEGLGDEQYF. CDR3 DNA: TGCAGCGTTGAAGGCCTAGGAGACGAGCAGTACTTC.

The chain links TRBV4-2 to TRBJ1-1; 9 nucleotides match TRBD1. This CDR3 has 14 residues. CDR1 is LGHNA and CDR2 is YNFKEQ in the germline V gene. Trimming took 6 bases from V and 7 from J; bases not matched to a gene: 9. The CDR3 region is CASRLLRDRDEAFF. The CDR3 nucleotides are TGTGCCAGCAGGCTGCTCCGGGACAGGGATGAAGCTTTCTTT.

The chain joins TRBV7-8 to TRBJ1-3; D gene uncertain. Trimming left V 2 bases short and J 0 bases short, with 8 bases between. CDR3 length: 15 amino acids. Looked up from germline, CDR1 is SGHVS and CDR2 is FQNEAQ. The DNA of the CDR3 is TGTGCCAGCAGCTTATACATGAGCTCTGGAAACACCATATATTTT. Translation: CASSLYMSSGNTIYF. The variable domain in full, completed from reference TRBV7-8 and TRBJ1-3, reads GAGVSQSPRYKVAKRGQDVALRCDPISGHVSLFWYQQALGQGPEFLTYFQNEAQLDKSGLPSDRFFAERPEGSVSTLKIQRTQQEDSAVYLCASSLYMSSGNTIYFGEGSWLTVV.

This clone appeared a single time. The chain is built from TRBV28 and TRBJ1-2; D not certain. The V and J ends lost 3 bases and 7 bases respectively, with 9 bases between them. Germline V gene lookup returns CDR1 MDHEN and CDR2 SYDVKM. The CDR3 is 12 amino acids. The CDR3 DNA follows: TGTGCCAGCAGTTTCCAAACGGGTGGCTACACCTTC. Translated: CASSFQTGGYTF.

On this clone: Distinct nucleotide sequences in the sample also encode this CDR3. The J gene is TRBJ2-3, the V gene TRBV6-4, with 8 bases aligning to TRBD2. This CDR3 is built from 14 residues. CDR1 and CDR2 from the germline V gene are MRHNA and SNTAGT. The trim removed 3 bases at V and 1 base at J, leaving 0 bases unmatched. CDR3 bases: TGTGCCAGCAGTGAAGCGGGGGGCACAGATACGCAGTATTTT. It yields the protein CASSEAGGTDTQYF.

The chain employs TRBV28 and TRBJ1-2; TRBD1 matches 7 bases. This CDR3 spans 13 amino acids. Per the germline V gene, CDR1 is MDHEN and CDR2 is SYDVKM. After removal of 5 bases from V and 5 bases from J, the junction contained 5 bases not matched to a gene. CDR3 bases: TGTGCCAGCAGTCGGGACAGCGAGTATGGCTACACCTTC. Translation: CASSRDSEYGYTF.

The chain joins TRBV7-9 to TRBJ1-5, with no clear D. CDR3 length: 14 amino acids. Germline CDR1 is SEHNR and CDR2 is FQNEAQ (reference sequence). Trimming took off 1 base at V and 1 base at J, with 5 bases between the two ends. Here the CDR3 reads CASSLVGSNQPQHF. The DNA for the CDR3 is TGTGCCAGCAGCTTAGTCGGGAGCAATCAGCCCCAGCATTTT.

V is TRBV27 and J is TRBJ2-1, with D hard to call. The CDR3 is 14 amino acids. CDR1 is MNHEY, CDR2 SMNVEV, per germline (reference sequence). The V gene lost 6 bases and the J gene lost 2 bases, with 11 bases spanning the gap. As DNA, the CDR3 is TGTGCCAGCAGCATCGAGACTCCCTACAATGAGCAGTTCTTC. Translation: CASSIETPYNEQFF.

The V and J genes are TRBV6-2 or TRBV6-3 and TRBJ2-5, with 9 bases lining up with TRBD2. This CDR3 contains 15 residues. V dropped 5 bases and J dropped 4; count of bases not matched to a gene: 8. Looked up from germline, CDR1 is MNHEY and CDR2 is SVGEGT. The CDR3 DNA is TGTGCCAGCAGTGAGGGACTAGCTTACGGAGAGACCCAGTACTTC. Translating it yields CASSEGLAYGETQYF.

For the CDR3, the DNA is TGTGCCAGCAGCCAATATGTACAGGGCGGGAGCCTCTACGAGCAGTACTTC. Its translation is CASSQYVQGGSLYEQYF. V is TRBV3-1 (or the pseudogene TRBV3-2) and J is TRBJ2-7, with D perhaps TRBD2 (7 bases). This CDR3 has 17 residues. Germline-derived CDR1 and CDR2 are LGHDT and YNNKEL (reference sequence). Trimming pared 2 bases from V and 3 bases from J, leaving 20 bases between.

Ten or more counts support this clone. The chain links TRBV14 to TRBJ2-7; TRBD1 might be the D (5 bases). The CDR3 length is 12 residues. In germline, CDR1 is SGHDN, CDR2 FVKESK. V gave up 4 bases and J gave up 2 bases, with 6 bases separating them. CDR3 in amino acids: CASSPTAYEQYF. The CDR3 DNA is TGTGCCAGCAGCCCGACAGCCTACGAGCAGTACTTC.